This T cell receptor (beta chain) was found in a study of control samples from healthy donors and cancer patients. Repertoires were generated with immunoSEQ multiplex PCR, while TCRdb's copy carries only in-frame clones and drops some. Here the sample spans around 50,000 clones, approximately 89% being singletons. The junction had 12 bases not matched to a gene; V was cut back by 4 bases and J by 9 bases. Germline CDR1 WNHNN, CDR2 SYGVQD (reference sequence). This CDR3 has 16 amino acids. The chain carries TRBV10-1 and TRBJ2-1; 10 nucleotides line up with TRBD2. This clonotype originated in a man aged 35 to 55 with colorectal cancer. Material: PBMCs. In nucleotides, the CDR3 is TGCGCCAGCAGTGGAAAAGTAGCGGGAGGTGGGGCTGAGCAGTTCTTC. It is translated as CASSGKVAGGGAEQFF.